This entry features one TCR beta chain sequence. In the original analysis: Researchers report that nucleated cell counts were estimated from reference gene primer amplification. Assay: immunoSEQ multiplex PCR; the TCRdb copy retains only in-frame clones and omits some. The V and J calls and clone size come from that table; D and trimming were worked out from the DNA. The sample lists 170,000 or so clones; around 86% were seen once. The CDR3 has 17 residues. Germline lookup yields CDR1 LGHNA and CDR2 YNFKEQ. V shed 0 bases and J 5 bases; nucleotides not matched to a gene: 10. The data originate from a study of blood T cell repertoires in COVID-19. Study-wide context: Samples came from the United States, Italy and Spain, spanning acute and convalescent COVID-19.

The V and J genes are TRBV4-2 and TRBJ2-1; 7 bases map to TRBD2. Sequenced material: peripheral blood. The sequence was obtained from a man between 50 and 59 years old with active or convalescent COVID-19. CDR3 DNA: TGTGCCAGCAGCCAAGATGGCCCCCTGGCGGGAGACAATGAGCAGTTCTTC. This translates into CASSQDGPLAGDNEQFF.